This TCR beta chain was obtained from a study of blood T cells in healthy people across ages. Study results and limitations: Estimates of diversity drawn from one million T cells were considered underestimates.

The germline V gene encodes CDR1 SEHNR and CDR2 FQNEAQ (reference sequence). With 2 bases clipped from V and 4 bases from J, the junction kept 11 bases outside the gene matches. CDR3 size: 17 residues. Every donor gave approximately 10 milliliters of peripheral blood. Next came a second PCR, run for roughly 6 to 11 cycles, which used a sample-barcoded 5' primer along with a J-beta primer mix. TCRdb called the 5' RACE reads again in MiXCR, with one record for every CDR3 protein. The table shows hundreds of thousands of distinct CDR3 sequences, with around 26% occurring only once. The table lists this clonotype with a few counts. The antigen is undetermined.

The TCR originated in a woman older than 75 in good health. Sequenced input: blood. The chain carries TRBV7-9 and TRBJ1-2, with 9 bases that match TRBD1. In DNA form, the CDR3 reads TGTGCCAGCAGCTTAAACAACCCGGGACAGGGAAGCTATGGCTACACCTTC. Its protein is CASSLNNPGQGSYGYTF. The full variable domain, its missing parts supplied by reference TRBV7-9 and TRBJ1-2, is DTGVSQNPRHKITKRGQNVTFRCDPISEHNRLYWYRQTLGQGPEFLTYFQNEAQLEKSRLLSDRFSAERPKGSFSTLEIQRTEQGDSAMYLCASSLNNPGQGSYGYTFGSGTRLTVV.